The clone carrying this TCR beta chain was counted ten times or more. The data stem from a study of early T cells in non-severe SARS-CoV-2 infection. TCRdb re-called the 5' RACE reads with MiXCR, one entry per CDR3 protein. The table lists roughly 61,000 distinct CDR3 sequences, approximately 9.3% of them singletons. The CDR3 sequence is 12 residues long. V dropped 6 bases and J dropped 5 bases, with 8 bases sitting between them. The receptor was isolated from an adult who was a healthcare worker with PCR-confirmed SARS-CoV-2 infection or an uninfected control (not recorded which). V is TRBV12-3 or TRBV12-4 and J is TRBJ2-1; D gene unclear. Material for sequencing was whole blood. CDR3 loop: CASRDQNNEQFF. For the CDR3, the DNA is TGTGCCAGCAGAGACCAAAACAATGAGCAGTTCTTC.